This T cell receptor (beta chain) was identified in a study of CD8+CD57+ T cells in acquired aplastic anemia (dated by TCRdb to 2016 to 2019). Concerning the study at large: DNA extracted from sorted CD4+ and CD8+ cells had a mean of roughly 3.3 ug, with a range of roughly 0.19 to 27.4 ug. Healthy donor samples averaged roughly 10 million reads for CD4+ and 11 million to 13 million for CD8+ cells.

V gives up 4 bases and J gives up 2 bases, and the segment between their germline ends measures 12 bases. The CDR3 sequence holds 14 residues, the cysteine and phenylalanine included. The sequence is cut down to CDR3 DNA, 42 bases in frame from base 1. Based on the germline V gene, the CDR1 and CDR2 sequences are SGDLS and YYNGEE. In the study, sorted CD4+ and CD8+ blood T cells from patients with severe aplastic anemia and from healthy subjects underwent deep sequencing of TCR repertoires. Ficoll-Paque density gradient centrifugation was used to isolate peripheral blood mononuclear cells. Before DNA extraction, CD4+ and CD8+ T cells were sorted by FACS or by magnetic beads. This clonotype was observed many times. The antigen this receptor binds is unknown. Per-base quality was not reported, and no clone a single base away is much larger than it. Genomic DNA was used as template for profiling of TCR beta VDJ combinations and CDR3 sequences. An Illumina HiSeq 2000 was used for TCR repertoire sequencing. As for the original processing: Repertoires were assessed using TRBV/TRBJ rearrangement plots, CDR3 size and DJ length profiles, and Simpson's diversity index. Whichever DNA sequence was most abundant in the deep sequencing data was defined as the immunodominant clone. CDR3 amino acid sequences were screened for sharing across subjects and were compared with published repertoires and the VDJdb database. Using fastp at Q25 and MiXCR, TCRdb reprocessed the public reads and kept productive beta chains. Entries that share a CDR3 protein sequence are merged under the most common genes and DNA. The V and J calls, along with clone size, are taken from TCRdb and not from the paper's own processing. The sample includes about 420,000 distinct CDR3 sequences, with 65% to 80% observed a single time. 3% to 5% of the sample belongs to the ten largest clones.

Study-level results and caveats: Roughly 30 CD8+ CDR3 sequences were shared between patients and controls but appeared highly expressed in patients and within their immunodominant clones. Between patients and healthy controls, no significant difference in CD8+ Simpson's diversity was found (P=0.060).

Input material: sorted CD4+, CD8+, or CD8+CD57+ T cells (not recorded which) from PBMCs. The V and J segments used are TRBV9 and TRBJ1-1, with TRBD1 tentatively as D gene (6 bases match). This TCR came from a human donor in good health, serving as a control. The DNA reads as follows: TGTGCCAGCAGCCCGGGACACAGAAACACTGAAGCTTTCTTT. Translated, this is CASSPGHRNTEAFF. Beyond the CDR3, the reference TRBV9 and TRBJ1-1 genes provide the residues; the full variable domain reads: DSGVTQTPKHLITATGQRVTLRCSPRSGDLSVYWYQQSLDQGLQFLIQYYNGEERAKGNILERFSAQQFPDLHSELNLSSLELGDSALYFCASSPGHRNTEAFFGQGTRLTVV.